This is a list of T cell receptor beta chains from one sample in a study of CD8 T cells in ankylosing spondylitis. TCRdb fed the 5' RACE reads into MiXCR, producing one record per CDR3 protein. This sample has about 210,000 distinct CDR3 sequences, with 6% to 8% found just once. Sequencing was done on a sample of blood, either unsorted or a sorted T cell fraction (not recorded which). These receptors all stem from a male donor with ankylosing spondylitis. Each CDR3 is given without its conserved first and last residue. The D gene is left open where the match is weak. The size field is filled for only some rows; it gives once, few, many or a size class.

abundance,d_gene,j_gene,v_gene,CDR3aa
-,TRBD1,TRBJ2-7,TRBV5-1,ASSLQGVRAVDAYEQY
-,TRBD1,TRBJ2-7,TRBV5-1,ASRPGQNYEQY
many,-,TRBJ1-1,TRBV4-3,ASSQEEGTARQTEAF
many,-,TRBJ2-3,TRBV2,ASTGGDPFSTDTQY
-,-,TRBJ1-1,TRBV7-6,ASSFPENTEAF
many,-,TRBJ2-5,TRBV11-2,ASSLEGWQVYQETQY
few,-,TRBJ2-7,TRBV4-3,ASSPGQTSYEQY
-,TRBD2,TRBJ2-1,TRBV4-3,ASSPGTSGRDSQF
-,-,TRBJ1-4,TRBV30,AWRSWSANEKLF
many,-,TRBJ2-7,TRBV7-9,ASSSVHYEQY
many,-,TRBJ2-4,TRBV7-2,ASSPQGRRAKNIQY
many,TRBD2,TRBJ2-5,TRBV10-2,ASSGVGSGKETQY
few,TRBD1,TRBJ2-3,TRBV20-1,SAPDRGLDTQY
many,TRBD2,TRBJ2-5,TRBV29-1,SVWNSGRVETQY
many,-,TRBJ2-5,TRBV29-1,SVEEGIQQETQY
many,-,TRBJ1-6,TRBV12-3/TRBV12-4,ASSLGWGSPLH
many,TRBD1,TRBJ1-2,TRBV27,ASSLSPGTGVYGYT
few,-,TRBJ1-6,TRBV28,ASSTWVGIRSPLH
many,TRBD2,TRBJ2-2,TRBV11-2,ASRRLAGGIGELF
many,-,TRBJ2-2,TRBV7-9,ASTRTVPGELF
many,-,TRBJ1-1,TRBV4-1,ASSPSPGQPRRDTEAF